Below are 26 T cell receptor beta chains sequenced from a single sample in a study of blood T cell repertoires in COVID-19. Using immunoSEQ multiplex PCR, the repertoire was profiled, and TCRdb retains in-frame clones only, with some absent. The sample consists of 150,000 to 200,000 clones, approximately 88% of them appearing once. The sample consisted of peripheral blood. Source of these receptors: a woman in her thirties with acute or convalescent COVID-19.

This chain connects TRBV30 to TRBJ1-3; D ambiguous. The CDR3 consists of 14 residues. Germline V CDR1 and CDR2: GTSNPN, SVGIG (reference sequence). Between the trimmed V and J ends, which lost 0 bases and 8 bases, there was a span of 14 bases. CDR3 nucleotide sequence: TGTGCCTGGAGTGTTCTGCCAGTTGAGGACACCATATATTTT. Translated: CAWSVLPVEDTIYF. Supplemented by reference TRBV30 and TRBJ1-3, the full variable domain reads SQTIHQWPATLVQPVGSPLSLECTVEGTSNPNLYWYRQAAGRGLQLLFYSVGIGQISSEVPQNLSASRPQDRQFILSSKKLLLSDSGFYLCAWSVLPVEDTIYFGEGSWLTVV.

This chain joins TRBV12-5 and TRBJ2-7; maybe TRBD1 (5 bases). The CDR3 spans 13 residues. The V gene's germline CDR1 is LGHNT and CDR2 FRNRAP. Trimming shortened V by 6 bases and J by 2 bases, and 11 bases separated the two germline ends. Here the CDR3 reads CASGQGRAYEQYF. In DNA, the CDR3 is TGTGCTAGTGGGCAGGGTAGGGCCTACGAGCAGTACTTC. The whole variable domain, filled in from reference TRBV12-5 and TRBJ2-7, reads DARVTQTPRHKVTEMGQEVTMRCQPILGHNTVFWYRQTMMQGLELLAYFRNRAPLDDSGMPKDRFSAEMPDATLATLKIQPSEPRDSAVYFCASGQGRAYEQYFGPGTRLTVT.

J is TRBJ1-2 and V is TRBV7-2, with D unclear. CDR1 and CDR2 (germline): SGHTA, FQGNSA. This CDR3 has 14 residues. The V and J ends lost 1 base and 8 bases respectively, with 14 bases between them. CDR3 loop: CASSLDTSVRGYTF. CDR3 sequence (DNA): TGTGCCAGCAGCTTAGATACGTCAGTACGAGGCTACACCTTC.

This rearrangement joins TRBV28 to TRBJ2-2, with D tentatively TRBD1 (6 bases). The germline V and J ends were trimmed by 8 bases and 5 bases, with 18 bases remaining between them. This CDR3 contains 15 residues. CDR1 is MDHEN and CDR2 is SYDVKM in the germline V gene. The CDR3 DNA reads TGTGCCAGCGATTCCGGGACACCTAAAACCGGGGAGCTGTTTTTT. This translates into CASDSGTPKTGELFF.

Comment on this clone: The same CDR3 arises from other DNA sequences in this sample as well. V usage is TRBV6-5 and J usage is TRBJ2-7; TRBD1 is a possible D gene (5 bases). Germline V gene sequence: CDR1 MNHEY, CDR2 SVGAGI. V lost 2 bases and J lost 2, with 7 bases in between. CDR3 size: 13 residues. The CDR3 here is CASSYRQTYEQYF. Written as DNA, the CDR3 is TGTGCCAGCAGTTACCGACAGACCTACGAGCAGTACTTC.

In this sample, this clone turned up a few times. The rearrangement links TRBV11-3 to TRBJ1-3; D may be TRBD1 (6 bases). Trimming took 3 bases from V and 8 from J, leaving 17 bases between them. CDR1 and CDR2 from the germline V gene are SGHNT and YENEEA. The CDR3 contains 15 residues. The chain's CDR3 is CASSLGASSGDTIYF. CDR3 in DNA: TGTGCCAGCAGCTTGGGGGCTTCTTCAGGGGACACCATATATTTT.

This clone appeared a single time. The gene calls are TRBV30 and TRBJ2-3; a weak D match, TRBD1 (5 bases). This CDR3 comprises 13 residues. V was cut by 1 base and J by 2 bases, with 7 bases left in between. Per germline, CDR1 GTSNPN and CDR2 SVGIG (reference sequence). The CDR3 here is CAWSGRDTDTQYF. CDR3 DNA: TGTGCCTGGAGTGGCAGGGACACAGATACGCAGTATTTT.

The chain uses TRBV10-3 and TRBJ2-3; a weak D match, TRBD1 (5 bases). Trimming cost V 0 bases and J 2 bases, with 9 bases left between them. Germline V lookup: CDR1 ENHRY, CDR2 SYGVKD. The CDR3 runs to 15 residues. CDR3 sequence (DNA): TGTGCCATCAGTGAGTCGGCGGACAACACAGATACGCAGTATTTT. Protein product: CAISESADNTDTQYF.

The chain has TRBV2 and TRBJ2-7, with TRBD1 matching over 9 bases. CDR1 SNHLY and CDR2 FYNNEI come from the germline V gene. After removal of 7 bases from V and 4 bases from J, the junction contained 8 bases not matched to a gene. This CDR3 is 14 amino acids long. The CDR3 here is CASNKGQGIYEQYF. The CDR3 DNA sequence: TGTGCCAGCAATAAGGGACAGGGAATATACGAGCAGTACTTC.

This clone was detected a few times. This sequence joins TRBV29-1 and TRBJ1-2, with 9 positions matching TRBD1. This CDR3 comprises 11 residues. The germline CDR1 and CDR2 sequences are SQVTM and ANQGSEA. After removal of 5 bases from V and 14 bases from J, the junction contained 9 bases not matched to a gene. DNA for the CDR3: TGCAGCGTTACCGGGACAGGGAGGATTACCTTC. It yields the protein CSVTGTGRITF.

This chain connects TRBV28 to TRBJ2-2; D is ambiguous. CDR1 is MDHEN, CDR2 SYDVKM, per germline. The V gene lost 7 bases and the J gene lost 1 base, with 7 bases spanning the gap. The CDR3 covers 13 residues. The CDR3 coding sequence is TGTGCCAGCACTGGGCGGAACACCGGGGAGCTGTTTTTT. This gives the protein CASTGRNTGELFF. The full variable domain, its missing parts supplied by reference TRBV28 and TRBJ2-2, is DVKVTQSSRYLVKRTGEKVFLECVQDMDHENMFWYRQDPGLGLRLIYFSYDVKMKEKGDIPEGYSVSREKKERFSLILESASTNQTSMYLCASTGRNTGELFFGEGSRLTVL.

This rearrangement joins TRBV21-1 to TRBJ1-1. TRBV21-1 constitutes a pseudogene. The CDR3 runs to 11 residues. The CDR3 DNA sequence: TGTGCCAGCAGCATGAGAGGGGAAGCTTTCTTT. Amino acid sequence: CASSMRGEAFF.

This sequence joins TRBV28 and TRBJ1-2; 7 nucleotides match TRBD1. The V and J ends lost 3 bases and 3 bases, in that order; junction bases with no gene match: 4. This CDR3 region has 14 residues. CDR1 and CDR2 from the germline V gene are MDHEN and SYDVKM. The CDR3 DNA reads TGTGCCAGCAGTTTCAGGGGGGAGGACTATGGCTACACCTTC. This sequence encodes CASSFRGEDYGYTF.

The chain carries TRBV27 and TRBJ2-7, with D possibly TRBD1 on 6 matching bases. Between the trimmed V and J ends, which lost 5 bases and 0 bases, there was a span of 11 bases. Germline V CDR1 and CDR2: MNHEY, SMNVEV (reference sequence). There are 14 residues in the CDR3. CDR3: CASSAGDNSYEQYF. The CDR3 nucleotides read TGTGCCAGCAGTGCTGGGGACAACTCCTACGAGCAGTACTTC.

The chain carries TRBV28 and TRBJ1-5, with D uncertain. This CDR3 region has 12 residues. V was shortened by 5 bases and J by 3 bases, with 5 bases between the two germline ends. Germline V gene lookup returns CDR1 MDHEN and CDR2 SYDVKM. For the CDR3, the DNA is TGTGCCAGCAGTGGGCACAATCAGCCCCAGCATTTT. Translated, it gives CASSGHNQPQHF.

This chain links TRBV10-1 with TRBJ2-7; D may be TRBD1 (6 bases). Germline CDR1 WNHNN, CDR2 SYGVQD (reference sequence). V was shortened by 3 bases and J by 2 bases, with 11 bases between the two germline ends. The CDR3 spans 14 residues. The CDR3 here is CASSEGGATYEQYF. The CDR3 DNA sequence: TGCGCCAGCAGTGAAGGGGGAGCCACCTACGAGCAGTACTTC.

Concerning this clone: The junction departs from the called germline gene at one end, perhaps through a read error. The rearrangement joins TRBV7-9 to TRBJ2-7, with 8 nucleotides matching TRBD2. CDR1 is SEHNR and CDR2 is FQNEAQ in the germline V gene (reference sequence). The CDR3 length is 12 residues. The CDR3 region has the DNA TGTGCCAGCAGCCCAGAGGTGGGACTAGGACCCTTC. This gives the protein CASSPEVGLGPF.

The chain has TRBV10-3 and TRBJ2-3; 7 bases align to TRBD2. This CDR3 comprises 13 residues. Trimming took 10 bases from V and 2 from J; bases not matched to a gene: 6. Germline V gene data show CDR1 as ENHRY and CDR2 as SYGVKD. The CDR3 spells CASASGSTDTQYF. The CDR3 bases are TGTGCCAGTGCTAGCGGTTCCACAGATACGCAGTATTTT.

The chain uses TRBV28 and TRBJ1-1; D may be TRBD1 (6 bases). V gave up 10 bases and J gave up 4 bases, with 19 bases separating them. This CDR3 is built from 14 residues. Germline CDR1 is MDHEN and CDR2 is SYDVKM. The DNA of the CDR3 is TGTGCCACCAACAGGGACCCATGGAGCACTGAAGCTTTCTTT. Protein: CATNRDPWSTEAFF.

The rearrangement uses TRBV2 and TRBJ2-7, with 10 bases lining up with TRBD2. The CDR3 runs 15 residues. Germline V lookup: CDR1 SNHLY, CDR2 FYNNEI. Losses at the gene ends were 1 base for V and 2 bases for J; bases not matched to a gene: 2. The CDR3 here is CASSEVGTSAYEQYF. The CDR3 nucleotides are TGTGCCAGCAGTGAAGTGGGGACTAGCGCCTACGAGCAGTACTTC.

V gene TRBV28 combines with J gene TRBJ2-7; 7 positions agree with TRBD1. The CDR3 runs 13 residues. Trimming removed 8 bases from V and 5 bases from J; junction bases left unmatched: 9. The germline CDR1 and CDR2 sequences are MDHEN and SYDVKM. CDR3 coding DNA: TGTGCCAGCTATCAGACAGGGCGCAACGAGCAGTACTTC. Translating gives CASYQTGRNEQYF.

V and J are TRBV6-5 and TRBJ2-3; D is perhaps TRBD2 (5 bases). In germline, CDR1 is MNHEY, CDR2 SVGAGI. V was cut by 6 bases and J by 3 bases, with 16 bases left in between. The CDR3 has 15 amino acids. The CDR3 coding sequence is TGTGCCAGCAGCCGTACGGGGTCCGAGACAGATACGCAGTATTTT. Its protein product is CASSRTGSETDTQYF.

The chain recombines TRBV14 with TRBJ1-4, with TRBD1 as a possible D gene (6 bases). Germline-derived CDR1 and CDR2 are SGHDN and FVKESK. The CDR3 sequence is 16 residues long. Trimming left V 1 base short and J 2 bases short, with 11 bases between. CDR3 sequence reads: CASSQGGLLTNEKLFF. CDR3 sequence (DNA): TGTGCCAGCAGCCAAGGGGGGCTGTTGACTAATGAAAAACTGTTTTTT.

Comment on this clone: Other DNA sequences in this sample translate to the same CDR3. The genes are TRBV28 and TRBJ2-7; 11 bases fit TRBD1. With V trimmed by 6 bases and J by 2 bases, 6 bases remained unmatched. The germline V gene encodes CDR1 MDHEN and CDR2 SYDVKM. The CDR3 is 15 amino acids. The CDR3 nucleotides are TGTGCCAGCAGCCCCGGACAGGGGGCGCCCTACGAGCAGTACTTC. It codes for CASSPGQGAPYEQYF.

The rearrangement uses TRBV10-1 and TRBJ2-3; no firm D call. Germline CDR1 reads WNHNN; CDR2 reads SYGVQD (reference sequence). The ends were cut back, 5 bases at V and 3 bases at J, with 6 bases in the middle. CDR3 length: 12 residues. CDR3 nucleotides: TGCGCCAGCAGTCTCGGGACAGATACGCAGTATTTT. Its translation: CASSLGTDTQYF.

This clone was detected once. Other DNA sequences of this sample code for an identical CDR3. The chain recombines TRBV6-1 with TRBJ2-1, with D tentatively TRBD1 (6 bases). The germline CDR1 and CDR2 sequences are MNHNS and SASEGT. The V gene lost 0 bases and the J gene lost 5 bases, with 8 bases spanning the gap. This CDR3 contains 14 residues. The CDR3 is CASSEAGANNEQFF. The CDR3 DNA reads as TGTGCCAGCAGTGAAGCGGGGGCTAACAATGAGCAGTTCTTC.